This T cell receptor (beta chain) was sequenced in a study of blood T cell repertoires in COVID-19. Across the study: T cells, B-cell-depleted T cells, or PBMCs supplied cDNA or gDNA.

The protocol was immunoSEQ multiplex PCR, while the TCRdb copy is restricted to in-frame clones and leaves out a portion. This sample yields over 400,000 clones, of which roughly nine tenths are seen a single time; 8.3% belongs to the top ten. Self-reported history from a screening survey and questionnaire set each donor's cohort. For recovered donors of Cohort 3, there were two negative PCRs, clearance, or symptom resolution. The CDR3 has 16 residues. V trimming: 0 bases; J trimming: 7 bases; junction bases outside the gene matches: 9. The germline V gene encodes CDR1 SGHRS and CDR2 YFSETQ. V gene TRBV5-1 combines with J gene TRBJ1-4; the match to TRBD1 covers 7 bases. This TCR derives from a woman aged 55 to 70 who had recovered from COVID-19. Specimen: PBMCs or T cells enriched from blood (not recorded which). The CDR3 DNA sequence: TGCGCCAGCAGCTTGGATCTTGCGGCAGGGGGTGAAAAACTGTTTTTT. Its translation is CASSLDLAAGGEKLFF.